The clone carrying this TCR beta chain was recorded only once. Antigen unknown. The data were produced by immunoSEQ multiplex PCR, yet TCRdb's version contains in-frame clones alone and is incomplete. The table includes 950,000 to 1,100,000 clones, about 80% detected once. The V gene's germline CDR1 is MDHEN and CDR2 SYDVKM. This CDR3 has 12 residues. The V and J ends lost 4 bases and 5 bases respectively, with 8 bases between them. This entry is derived from a study of shared clonotypes between healthy human individuals. The investigators split CD4+ cells into a CD45RA+ naive subset and a CD45RA-negative memory subset. Study-wide findings and caveats: Clonotype sharing among donors was thought likely to change with sequencing depth.

The sequence was collected from a man between 18 and 35 years old in good health. Some clones in this sample may be carry-over from other donors' samples. The rearrangement uses TRBV28 and TRBJ1-2; D is perhaps TRBD1 (5 bases). The sample taken for sequencing was memory CD4+ T cells from PBMCs. Documented subset: CD45RA-negative fraction. The CDR3 is CASSSPGYGYTF. For the CDR3, the DNA is TGTGCCAGCAGTTCCCCAGGGTATGGCTACACCTTC.